This T cell receptor beta chain was obtained from a study of blood T cell repertoires in COVID-19. Germline V gene sequence: CDR1 KGHSH, CDR2 LQKENI. The junction had 10 bases not matched to a gene; V was cut back by 3 bases and J by 4 bases. The CDR3 runs to 16 residues. Sequenced by immunoSEQ multiplex PCR; TCRdb stores in-frame clones only, minus some. The sample lists roughly 340,000 clones; about 90% were seen once. The chain carries TRBV18 and TRBJ1-1; TRBD1 matches at 8 bases. Material: peripheral blood. This sequence originates from a young woman who had recovered from COVID-19. The CDR3 spells CASSPARGRSATEAFF. The DNA of the CDR3 is TGTGCCAGCTCACCGGCCAGGGGGCGCTCGGCCACTGAAGCTTTCTTT. Variable domain in full (rest from reference TRBV18 and TRBJ1-1): NAGVMQNPRHLVRRRGQEARLRCSPMKGHSHVYWYRQLPEEGLKFMVYLQKENIIDESGMPKERFSAEFPKEGPSILRIQQVVRGDSAAYFCASSPARGRSATEAFFGQGTRLTVV.